The present T cell receptor (beta chain) was sequenced within a study of vaccination and CD4 T cells after COVID-19. Treatment reported: roughly nine-day PBMC culture with coronavirus spike peptide pools or control peptides (ViraFEST assay). At days 3 and 7, half the medium was exchanged for fresh IL-2 medium. The Oncomine TCR Beta short-read assay was applied to DNA of cultured CD4+ T cells. TCRdb recomputed calls from the PCR reads with MiXCR, one row per CDR3 protein. The sample includes about 1,700 distinct CDR3 sequences, approximately 70% seen only once; the top ten take approximately 38%. Comment on this clonotype: What it binds is not known.

The sequence derives from a human donor who had recovered from COVID-19. Sample: CD4+ T cells from blood, cultured in vitro, taken after SARS-CoV-2 vaccination.

This CDR3 reads CASSLQGAGNQPQHF. CDR3 in DNA: TGTGCCAGCAGCTTACAGGGGGCGGGCAATCAGCCCCAGCATTTT. The chain employs TRBV7-8 and TRBJ1-5; TRBD1 agrees at 8 bases. Losses at the gene ends were 2 bases for V and 2 bases for J; bases not matched to a gene: 2. Per the germline V gene, CDR1 is SGHVS and CDR2 is FQNEAQ. The CDR3 totals 15 residues.